This TCR beta chain was profiled in a study of blood T cell repertoires in COVID-19. Here immunoSEQ multiplex PCR was the method, and the copy in TCRdb shows in-frame clones only, minus some. The sample includes 250,000 or so clones, approximately 89% of them seen just once. V lost 5 bases and J lost 2; bases outside the gene matches: 6. Per germline, CDR1 MNHEY and CDR2 SVGEGT. This CDR3 contains 14 residues. This clonotype originated in a man aged 40-49 years with active or convalescent COVID-19. This rearrangement joins TRBV6-2 or TRBV6-3 to TRBJ2-7; 7 bases fit TRBD2. Sequencing was carried out using peripheral blood. The CDR3: CASSPPGGAYEQYF. For the CDR3, the DNA is TGTGCCAGCAGTCCCCCTGGGGGGGCCTACGAGCAGTACTTC.